This T cell receptor (beta chain) was documented in a study of T cells after yellow fever vaccination. Findings and caveats of the study: The appearance of a small share of clonotypes in both CD4 and CD8 compartments was observed.

For this clonotype: The antigen remains undetermined.

As TCR cDNA was made by 5'RACE template switching, a universal primer site and UMIs were added. TCRdb re-called the 5' RACE reads with MiXCR, one entry per CDR3 protein. The profile shows hundreds of thousands of distinct CDR3 sequences, 18% of them singletons. The CDR3 is made up of 14 amino acids. The germline gives CDR1 SGHDN, CDR2 FVKESK. Trimming shortened V by 0 bases and J by 7 bases, and 10 bases separated the two germline ends. The source was PBMCs, collected before the yellow fever booster vaccination. This receptor was identified in a man younger than 35 who received the YFV17D yellow fever vaccine. The chain joins TRBV14 to TRBJ2-1; the D call may be TRBD1 or TRBD2 (5 bases each). The chain's CDR3 is CASSQDRGENEQFF. The DNA for the CDR3 is TGTGCCAGCAGCCAAGATCGAGGGGAGAATGAGCAGTTCTTC.